Shown below are 27 T cell receptor beta chains from a single sample sequenced in a study of graft-versus-host responses after intestinal transplantation. The antigens these receptors bind are not known. Sequencing was performed with immunoSEQ multiplex PCR; in TCRdb, only in-frame clones are kept and a portion is missing. The sample lists some 76,000 clones; about nine tenths were seen once. Sequenced material: unstimulated CD8+ T cells sorted from spleen or lymph node cells, taken before transplant. All receptors come from a human donor who was the organ donor for an intestinal transplant.

The rearrangement uses TRBV5-8 and TRBJ2-2; either TRBD1 or TRBD2 may supply D (6 bases each). The germline CDR1 and CDR2 sequences are SGHTS and YDEGEE. Deletions cut 2 bases from V and 6 bases from J, with 11 bases between. The CDR3 has 14 amino acids. The CDR3 bases are TGTGCCAGCAGCTTTATTAGGGGGGCCGGGGAGCTGTTTTTT. Encoded protein: CASSFIRGAGELFF.

This clone was recorded a few times. This chain joins TRBV28 and TRBJ1-1; D possibly corresponds to TRBD1 (5 bases). CDR3 length: 14 residues. V was trimmed by 8 bases and J by 0 bases, leaving 13 bases between them. Per germline, CDR1 MDHEN and CDR2 SYDVKM. The CDR3 region is CASRWAGMNTEAFF. The CDR3 DNA follows: TGTGCCAGCCGCTGGGCAGGGATGAACACTGAAGCTTTCTTT.

The V and J genes are TRBV7-9 and TRBJ2-5; 12 bases match TRBD2. V shed 5 bases, J shed 4 bases, and the junction held 11 bases outside the gene matches. Germline V lookup: CDR1 SEHNR, CDR2 FQNEAQ (reference sequence). This CDR3 is built from 17 residues. The CDR3 DNA follows: TGTGCCAGCAGCCCGGAACTAGCGGGGGGAAGTCGAGAGACCCAGTACTTC. As protein: CASSPELAGGSRETQYF.

This clone is a singleton in its sample. The J gene is TRBJ1-2, the V gene TRBV23-1; possible D gene TRBD1, 5 bases. TRBV23-1 is assigned to the ORF class and has an uncertain function. The V end lost 3 bases, the J end lost 6 bases, and 11 bases lay between the germline ends. CDR3 length equals 13 residues. Here the CDR3 reads CASSQRQLDGYTF. CDR3 in DNA: TGCGCCAGCAGTCAGAGACAGTTGGATGGCTACACCTTC.

The gene calls are TRBV27 and TRBJ2-1; D not certain. The CDR3 loop spans 14 amino acids. The germline V gene encodes CDR1 MNHEY and CDR2 SMNVEV (reference sequence). V was shortened by 4 bases and J by 3 bases, with 10 bases between the two germline ends. Here the CDR3 reads CASSSGSIYNEQFF. The CDR3 nucleotides read TGTGCCAGCAGTTCTGGCTCGATCTACAATGAGCAGTTCTTC.

The CDR3 coding sequence is TGTGCCAGCAGTTTTGGGTCCGAGCAGTACTTC. This sequence encodes CASSFGSEQYF. The chain carries TRBV27 and TRBJ2-7, with D unresolved. Germline assignment: CDR1 MNHEY and CDR2 SMNVEV (reference sequence). The V and J ends lost 3 bases and 6 bases respectively, with 6 bases between them. The CDR3 spans 11 residues.

The genes are TRBV5-1 and TRBJ1-3; TRBD1 agrees at 10 bases. The germline gives CDR1 SGHRS, CDR2 YFSETQ. V dropped 3 bases and J dropped 8; count of bases not matched to a gene: 8. The CDR3 spans 15 residues. The CDR3 is CASSSTGGDLDTIYF. The CDR3 DNA reads as TGCGCCAGCAGCTCGACAGGGGGCGATTTAGACACCATATATTTT.

The chain links TRBV5-1 to TRBJ1-1; 7 bases are shared with TRBD1. The CDR3 has 16 residues. Looked up from germline, CDR1 is SGHRS and CDR2 is YFSETQ. J lost 1 base, V lost 0 bases, and 6 bases had no gene match. The CDR3 DNA sequence: TGCGCCAGCAGCTTGGTAGGGACAGTAAGGAACACTGAAGCTTTCTTT. This translates into CASSLVGTVRNTEAFF.

The V and J genes are TRBV19 and TRBJ2-1, with a weak D call TRBD1 (5 bases). CDR3 length: 15 amino acids. Germline CDR1 and CDR2: LNHDA and SQIVND (reference sequence). V lost 1 base and J 7 bases, leaving 14 bases between the germline ends. CDR3 residues: CASSIVRVGLNEQFF. The CDR3, as DNA: TGTGCCAGTAGTATAGTTAGGGTGGGGCTTAATGAGCAGTTCTTC. Full variable domain (missing parts from reference TRBV19 and TRBJ2-1): DGGITQSPKYLFRKEGQNVTLSCEQNLNHDAMYWYRQDPGQGLRLIYYSQIVNDFQKGDIAEGYSVSREKKESFPLTVTSAQKNPTAFYLCASSIVRVGLNEQFFGPGTRLTVL.

J is TRBJ1-2 and V is TRBV2; D unresolved. This CDR3 has 12 residues. V lost 10 bases and J 7 bases, leaving 16 bases between the germline ends. The germline V gene encodes CDR1 SNHLY and CDR2 FYNNEI. The DNA for the CDR3 is TGTGCCACCCCGTTGGCAGGAGGTGGCTACACCTTC. Residues: CATPLAGGGYTF.

The rearrangement uses TRBV12-5 and TRBJ2-1; D is unresolved. CDR1 is LGHNT and CDR2 is FRNRAP in the germline V gene. The CDR3 is 12 residues long. V lost 1 base, J lost 8 bases, and 6 bases lay in between. CDR3 bases: TGTGCTAGTGGTTTGGGTATCGATGAGCAGTTCTTC. It specifies CASGLGIDEQFF.

By share, this clone ranks as medium-sized (0.01 to 0.1%). The chain joins TRBV10-3 to TRBJ2-7; D call uncertain. CDR3 size: 14 residues. The germline gives CDR1 ENHRY, CDR2 SYGVKD. The V end was cut by 2 bases, the J end by 3 bases, with 11 bases between. The CDR3 here is CAISEGRLHYEQYF. For the CDR3, the DNA is TGTGCCATCAGTGAGGGCAGATTACACTACGAGCAGTACTTC.

The table lists this clone with a count of one. The chain recombines TRBV5-4 with TRBJ1-1, with D possibly being TRBD1 (6 bases). Looked up from germline, CDR1 is SGHNT and CDR2 is YYREEE (reference sequence). CDR3 size: 14 residues. Trimming shortened V by 0 bases and J by 6 bases, and 12 bases separated the two germline ends. The CDR3 loop is CASSLGQGSAEAFF. The CDR3 nucleotides are TGTGCCAGCAGCTTGGGGCAGGGGAGCGCTGAAGCTTTCTTT. The full variable domain, with the rest looked up from reference TRBV5-4 and TRBJ1-1, is ETGVTQSPTHLIKTRGQQVTLRCSSQSGHNTVSWYQQALGQGPQFIFQYYREEENGRGNFPPRFSGLQFPNYSSELNVNALELDDSALYLCASSLGQGSAEAFFGQGTRLTVV.

This clone was seen a single time. The rearrangement uses TRBV10-1 and TRBJ2-2; D not certain. The CDR3 is made up of 12 amino acids. Germline V gene data show CDR1 as WNHNN and CDR2 as SYGVQD (reference sequence). V shed 4 bases and J shed 5 bases, with 5 bases lying between them. CDR3 sequence (DNA): TGCGCCAGCAGTGGAGTGACCGGGGAGCTGTTTTTT. This encodes CASSGVTGELFF.

The chain carries TRBV13 and TRBJ1-1; the D gene is possibly TRBD1 (6 bases). The CDR3 length is 15 residues. V was cut by 5 bases and J by 5 bases, with 18 bases left in between. Germline CDR1 is PRHDT and CDR2 is FYEKMQ (reference sequence). Written as DNA, the CDR3 is TGTGCCAGCAGCACCCTACAGGGTATAAGGACTGAAGCTTTCTTT. Its translation is CASSTLQGIRTEAFF.

CDR3 in DNA: TGTGCCAGCAGTGGGAGACAGTACGCCTCTGGGGCCAACGTCCTGACTTTC. This translates into CASSGRQYASGANVLTF. V and J are TRBV6-1 and TRBJ2-6; D is possibly TRBD1 (5 bases). Trimming removed 4 bases from V and 0 bases from J, with 13 bases in between. CDR1 is MNHNS, CDR2 SASEGT, per germline. CDR3 length equals 17 residues.

This rearrangement joins TRBV19 to TRBJ2-7; 13 bases match TRBD2. Germline V gene data show CDR1 as LNHDA and CDR2 as SQIVND (reference sequence). J lost 7 bases, V lost 3 bases, and 9 bases had no gene match. CDR3 length: 16 residues. CDR3 loop: CASSITSGGALEEQYF. The CDR3 DNA reads as TGTGCCAGTAGTATTACTAGCGGGGGGGCGTTGGAGGAGCAGTACTTC.

The rearrangement links TRBV15 to TRBJ2-1, with D unresolved. Germline CDR1 is LNHNV and CDR2 is YYDKDF (reference sequence). The CDR3 has 16 residues. The V end was cut by 3 bases, the J end by 4 bases, with 16 bases between. CDR3 amino acids: CATSRETVPQYNEQFF. DNA for the CDR3: TGTGCCACCAGCAGGGAAACAGTTCCCCAATACAATGAGCAGTTCTTC.

The V and J genes are TRBV2 and TRBJ2-7; D is uncertain. V lost 5 bases to trimming and J lost 5 bases, with 7 bases between them. The CDR3 totals 11 residues. CDR1 and CDR2 (germline): SNHLY, FYNNEI. DNA for the CDR3: TGTGCCAGCAGTCCCGACGACGAGCAGTACTTC. It encodes CASSPDDEQYF.

This chain uses TRBV5-4 with TRBJ2-2; D perhaps matches TRBD1 (6 bases). Germline CDR1 SGHNT, CDR2 YYREEE (reference sequence). Between the trimmed V and J ends, which lost 0 bases and 5 bases, there was a span of 23 bases. This CDR3 is built from 19 residues. CDR3 DNA sequence: TGTGCCAGCAGCTTGGTCGGAGGCGGGCAGGGGAATAGTACCGGGGAGCTGTTTTTT. It encodes CASSLVGGGQGNSTGELFF.

The rearrangement joins TRBV5-1 to TRBJ1-2; 7 bases are a match to TRBD1. V trimming: 2 bases; J trimming: 5 bases; junction bases outside the gene matches: 21. Germline V gives CDR1 SGHRS, CDR2 YFSETQ. This CDR3 comprises 19 residues. The CDR3 spells CASSLIPIMDRLTSYGYTF. In DNA, the CDR3 is TGCGCCAGCAGCTTAATTCCAATAATGGACAGGCTGACAAGTTATGGCTACACCTTC.

The chain carries TRBV10-1 and TRBJ2-7, with 12 bases identical to TRBD2. This CDR3 has 15 amino acids. V trimming: 5 bases; J trimming: 3 bases; junction bases outside the gene matches: 5. Germline V gene data show CDR1 as WNHNN and CDR2 as SYGVQD (reference sequence). CDR3 DNA sequence: TGCGCCAGCAGTTCAGGGACTAGCGGGTTCTACGAGCAGTACTTC. Protein product: CASSSGTSGFYEQYF.

The gene calls are TRBV4-1 and TRBJ2-7; no firm D call. V shed 5 bases and J shed 0 bases, with 8 bases lying between them. Germline CDR1 reads MGHRA; CDR2 reads YSYEKL. This CDR3 region has 13 residues. CDR3 region: CASSGRNSYEQYF. CDR3 nucleotides: TGCGCCAGCAGCGGTAGGAACTCCTACGAGCAGTACTTC.

The V and J genes are TRBV30 and TRBJ2-1, with D possibly being TRBD1 (5 bases). The germline V and J ends were trimmed by 2 bases and 10 bases, with 12 bases remaining between them. The CDR3 runs to 12 residues. Germline CDR1 reads GTSNPN; CDR2 reads SVGIG (reference sequence). CDR3 region: CAWSLGPMEQFF. The CDR3 nucleotides read TGTGCCTGGAGTCTGGGGCCTATGGAGCAGTTCTTC.

The V and J genes are TRBV15 and TRBJ2-1; no firm D call. The CDR3 has 16 residues. Germline values: CDR1 LNHNV, CDR2 YYDKDF (reference sequence). V was cut by 0 bases and J by 0 bases, with 9 bases left in between. CDR3 sequence reads: CATSRDQLSSYNEQFF. CDR3 sequence (DNA): TGTGCCACCAGCAGAGATCAATTGAGCTCCTACAATGAGCAGTTCTTC. Full variable domain (missing parts from reference TRBV15 and TRBJ2-1): DAMVIQNPRYQVTQFGKPVTLSCSQTLNHNVMYWYQQKSSQAPKLLFHYYDKDFNNEADTPDNFQSRRPNTSFCFLDIRSPGLGDTAMYLCATSRDQLSSYNEQFFGPGTRLTVL.

This chain connects TRBV30 to TRBJ1-1, with D perhaps matching TRBD1 (5 bases). Trimming took 1 base from V and 4 from J, leaving 10 bases between them. This CDR3 spans 13 amino acids. Germline V gives CDR1 GTSNPN, CDR2 SVGIG (reference sequence). DNA for the CDR3: TGTGCCTGGAGTGCAGGGTTAGGCACTGAAGCTTTCTTT. Amino acid sequence: CAWSAGLGTEAFF.

This rearrangement joins TRBV2 to TRBJ1-2; D is possibly TRBD1 (5 bases). The CDR3 extends over 17 amino acids. Germline-derived CDR1 and CDR2 are SNHLY and FYNNEI. Trimming took off 8 bases at V and 4 bases at J, with 26 bases between the two ends. CDR3 sequence reads: CASGAGNLSPSGYGYTF. CDR3 nucleotide sequence: TGTGCCAGCGGTGCAGGGAATCTGTCGCCTTCCGGCTATGGCTACACCTTC.